What follows are 9 T cell receptor beta chains derived from one specimen sequenced in a study of blood T cell repertoires in COVID-19 (dated by TCRdb to about 2020). Library preparation was by the immunoSEQ multiplex PCR assay. TCRdb's version of the immuneACCESS table is confined to in-frame rearrangements and falls short of the full clone set. An unresolved V gene accounts for under half of the shortfall where checked; the remainder is of unknown origin. The sample table lists 100,000 to 150,000 clones, 65% to 85% of them with a count of one. About 15% of the sample lies in the top ten. The source material was peripheral blood. The receptor source for this set is a woman of 80 years or more with acute or convalescent COVID-19.

The rearrangement links TRBV3-1 (or the pseudogene TRBV3-2) to TRBJ2-7; D perhaps matches TRBD2 (6 bases). This CDR3 contains 15 residues. Germline-derived CDR1 and CDR2 are LGHDT and YNNKEL (reference sequence). Trimming took 2 bases from V and 4 from J, leaving 15 bases between them. CDR3 nucleotides: TGTGCCAGCAGCCAAAACCCGGGACTGATGTACGAGCAGTACTTC. Translating gives CASSQNPGLMYEQYF.

V is TRBV30 and J is TRBJ1-5; D gene ambiguous. Germline lookup yields CDR1 GTSNPN and CDR2 SVGIG (reference sequence). The CDR3 consists of 14 residues. Trimming stripped 1 base from V and 3 bases from J, with 10 bases between. The CDR3 protein is CAWSEGRYNQPQHF. The CDR3 DNA sequence: TGTGCCTGGAGTGAAGGGAGGTACAATCAGCCCCAGCATTTT.

V is TRBV19 and J is TRBJ2-1; 7 bases match TRBD2. Germline V gene lookup returns CDR1 LNHDA and CDR2 SQIVND (reference sequence). The CDR3 is 15 amino acids. J was trimmed by 7 bases and V by 3 bases; bases with no gene match: 9. CDR3 loop: CASSIQRGIANEQFF. CDR3 DNA: TGTGCCAGTAGTATCCAGCGGGGTATTGCGAATGAGCAGTTCTTC. Variable domain in full (rest from reference TRBV19 and TRBJ2-1): DGGITQSPKYLFRKEGQNVTLSCEQNLNHDAMYWYRQDPGQGLRLIYYSQIVNDFQKGDIAEGYSVSREKKESFPLTVTSAQKNPTAFYLCASSIQRGIANEQFFGPGTRLTVL.

CDR3: CASSEYRTDEKLFF. The CDR3 DNA follows: TGTGCCAGCAGTGAATATCGGACTGATGAAAAACTGTTTTTT. This chain uses TRBV25-1 with TRBJ1-4, with D uncertain. The CDR3 has 14 residues. The germline CDR1 and CDR2 sequences are MGHDK and SYGVNS. Trimming stripped 0 bases from V and 6 bases from J, with 8 bases between.

The chain links TRBV5-1 to TRBJ1-2; D not resolved. CDR3 size: 12 residues. Germline-derived CDR1 and CDR2 are SGHRS and YFSETQ. V was pared by 0 bases and J by 5 bases, with 5 bases between. DNA for the CDR3: TGCGCCAGCAGCTTGGGAGGGTATGGCTACACCTTC. Its protein is CASSLGGYGYTF.

This chain connects TRBV20-1 to TRBJ2-7; no clear D gene. V was shortened by 3 bases and J by 2 bases, with 23 bases between the two germline ends. The CDR3 sequence is 17 residues long. The germline gives CDR1 DFQATT, CDR2 SNEGSKA (reference sequence). The DNA of the CDR3 is TGCAGTGCTAGTGAGGAACAGACCACGCGTAACGCCTACGAGCAGTACTTC. As protein: CSASEEQTTRNAYEQYF.

The chain has TRBV5-1 and TRBJ2-3, with 7 bases aligning to TRBD1. Trimming removed 2 bases from V and 2 bases from J; junction bases left unmatched: 2. The CDR3 contains 14 residues. The V gene's germline CDR1 is SGHRS and CDR2 YFSETQ. The CDR3 reads CASSLGTVTDTQYF. The CDR3 DNA follows: TGCGCCAGCAGCTTAGGGACAGTCACAGATACGCAGTATTTT.

The J gene is TRBJ2-7, the V gene TRBV4-1, with a weak D call TRBD1 (5 bases). With 2 bases removed from V and 2 bases from J, the gap between germline ends came to 13 bases. The CDR3 has 15 residues. Germline lookup yields CDR1 MGHRA and CDR2 YSYEKL. DNA of the CDR3: TGCGCCAGCAGCCAATCAGGGCAGGGCGCCTACGAGCAGTACTTC. It codes for CASSQSGQGAYEQYF.

J is TRBJ2-7 and V is TRBV7-2; D gene uncertain. Trimming took off 1 base at V and 2 bases at J, with 9 bases between the two ends. The CDR3 consists of 14 residues. CDR1 is SGHTA and CDR2 is FQGNSA in the germline V gene. This chain's CDR3 is CASSLVPEAYEQYF. Written as DNA, the CDR3 is TGTGCCAGCAGCTTAGTTCCCGAGGCCTACGAGCAGTACTTC.